The T cell receptor (beta chain) described here comes from a study of response to subunit inactivated influenza vaccine (dated by TCRdb to the late 2010s). About the full investigation: Deep quantitative profiling of the T cell receptor repertoire was used in the study to follow responses to a trivalent subunit inactivated influenza vaccine. The paper's findings and limits, for the study overall: It was suggested by the authors that each seasonal influenza vaccination may recruit only a limited number of new T cells.

This clonotype was counted ten times or more. Its antigen remains undetermined. Within one base of it there is no much larger clone, and no base qualities were kept. For CDR1 and CDR2, the germline V gene lists SGHRS and YFSETQ. V lost 1 base and J lost 6 bases, and the count of bases not matched to a germline gene is 6. The CDR3, from cysteine to phenylalanine, totals 17 residues. This entry keeps only the CDR3 DNA: 51 bases, framed from base 1. The library was obtained by RT-PCR. The listed sequencing device is Illumina HiSeq 2500. In-frame beta chains were kept once TCRdb had trimmed the public reads at Q25 with fastp and called clones with MiXCR. A single entry per CDR3 protein holds the most common genes and DNA from its merged rows. The sample table contains 590,000 or so distinct CDR3 sequences; only one count was recorded for 14% of them. Together, the top ten hold 6% to 9.5% of the sample.

The receptor chain draws on TRBV5-1 and TRBJ2-1; TRBD2 lines up with 14 middle nucleotides. Sequenced material: PBMCs from blood, taken 14 to 15 days before vaccination. The clonotype originates from a man in his fifties or sixties who received an inactivated influenza vaccine. Donor details come from another sample of the same person, matched by shared clones. The encoded CDR3 is CASSLKGTSGRVNEQFF. The bases are TGCGCCAGCAGCTTGAAAGGGACTAGCGGGAGAGTCAATGAGCAGTTCTTC.